This T cell receptor beta chain was sequenced during a study of OX40 agonist ivuxolimab in advanced cancers. About the research overall: Enrolled patients in dose escalation had cancers that were hepatocellular carcinoma, melanoma, renal cell or head and neck cancer. There were three patients with partial responses, one having hepatocellular carcinoma and two cutaneous melanoma.

Points from the study as a whole: Among the lowest peripheral clonal expansion occurred in 0.1-3.0 mg/kg partial responders. Researchers report that CD8+ T cells had, on average, more expanded clones than CD4+.

Data came from immunoSEQ multiplex PCR; TCRdb stores just in-frame clones and leaves some out. The sample holds approximately 68,000 clones, about 92% seen once. Germline values: CDR1 MNHEY, CDR2 SMNVEV (reference sequence). With 3 bases clipped from V and 4 bases from J, the junction kept 10 bases outside the gene matches. The CDR3 totals 16 residues. A word on this clone: The antigen remains undetermined. The same CDR3 arises from other DNA sequences in this sample as well.

This TCR was sampled from an adult with an advanced solid tumor such as melanoma, head and neck, liver or kidney cancer. The material was CD4+ or CD8+ T cells sorted from blood, obtained in a trial of the OX40 agonist ivuxolimab. The chain couples TRBV27 to TRBJ2-7; the match to TRBD2 covers 9 bases. CDR3 sequence (DNA): TGTGCCAGCAGTTTTTCGGCGGGGGGGAGAACGTACGAGCAGTACTTC. Translated, it gives CASSFSAGGRTYEQYF.